This is a list of T cell receptor beta chains from one sample in a study of response to subunit inactivated influenza vaccine. One entry per CDR3 protein results from TCRdb running MiXCR on the RT-PCR reads. The sample records 650,000 to 800,000 distinct CDR3 sequences, under 20% being singletons. Material: PBMCs from blood, obtained 4 to 6 days after vaccination. These TCRs come from a man in his fifties who received an inactivated influenza vaccine. Each CDR3 is given with its conserved first and last residue. The D gene is left open where the match is weak. Rows may omit the clone size; those that give it use once, few, many or a size class.

few,TRBD2,TRBV12-5,TRBJ2-1,14,TGTGCTAGTGCCTCCGGCTTGTCCGGGGGGGAGCAGTTCTTC,CASASGLSGGEQFF
.,TRBD2,TRBV7-2,TRBJ2-5,17,TGTGCCAGCAGCTTAGTGTTGGTAGCGGGAGCACGAGAGACCCAGTACTTC,CASSLVLVAGARETQYF
many,.,TRBV4-3,TRBJ2-1,16,TGCGCCAGCAGCCAAGGAGGCGGGTCGTACTACAATGAGCAGTTCTTC,CASSQGGGSYYNEQFF
few,TRBD1,TRBV5-1,TRBJ2-7,15,TGCGCCAGCAGCTTGGACGGTCAGGGGGCAGGCGAGCAGTACTTC,CASSLDGQGAGEQYF
.,TRBD2,TRBV18,TRBJ2-2,16,TGTGCCAGCTCACCTTCTAGCGGGAGAGCCACCGGGGAGCTGTTTTTT,CASSPSSGRATGELFF
.,.,TRBV7-2,TRBJ2-7,12,TGTGCCAGCAGCTTAAACGCCTACGAGCAGTACTTC,CASSLNAYEQYF
.,.,TRBV20-1,TRBJ2-7,15,TGCAGTGCTAGAGATGGGCGACGGAGCTCCTACGAGCAGTACTTC,CSARDGRRSSYEQYF
.,TRBD2,TRBV25-1,TRBJ2-3,14,TGTGCCAGCAGTGAGCTAGCGGGCACAGATACGCAGTATTTT,CASSELAGTDTQYF
many,.,TRBV20-1,TRBJ2-5,13,TGCAGTGCTAGACCGAGGCGTGAGATGCGCAGGTACTTC,CSARPRREMRRYF
many,.,TRBV5-1,TRBJ1-1,14,TGCGCCAGCAGCTTGGGGCACTCGAACACTGAAGCTTTCTTT,CASSLGHSNTEAFF
many,.,TRBV10-3,TRBJ2-5,14,TGTGCCATCAGTCCTCAGGGGTACCAAGAGACCCAGTACTTC,CAISPQGYQETQYF
.,.,TRBV12-3/TRBV12-4,TRBJ2-3,14,TGTGCCAGCAGTTTTAGGGCAGACGGGGATACGCAGTATTTT,CASSFRADGDTQYF
.,TRBD2,TRBV9,TRBJ2-1,17,TGTGCCAGCAGCGTAGGTGATAGCGGGAGCTCCTACAATGAGCAGTTCTTC,CASSVGDSGSSYNEQFF
.,.,TRBV7-2,TRBJ1-6,16,TGTGCCAGCAGCTTAGGAGACAAGCTTTATAATTCACCCCTCCACTTT,CASSLGDKLYNSPLHF
.,.,TRBV6-1,TRBJ1-1,16,TGTGCCAGCAGTGAAGTATGGGTGAGAACAAACACTGAAGCTTTCTTT,CASSEVWVRTNTEAFF
few,TRBD2,TRBV20-1,TRBJ2-1,13,TGCAGTGCTGCTAGCGGGAGGGCCGGTGAGCAGTTCTTC,CSAASGRAGEQFF
.,.,TRBV6-2/TRBV6-3,TRBJ2-1,15,TGTGCCAGCAGTTACTGGGGGGAACCCTACAATGAGCAGTTCTTC,CASSYWGEPYNEQFF
.,.,TRBV28,TRBJ2-3,15,TGTGCCAGCAGAAACGGGGCTAATCGGTATCATACGCAGTATTTT,CASRNGANRYHTQYF
.,.,TRBV7-2,TRBJ1-2,13,TGTGCCAGCAGCTCCGGGCCGGATTTTGGCTACACCTTC,CASSSGPDFGYTF
.,.,TRBV11-2,TRBJ2-4,17,TGTGCCAGCAGCTGGGCTTCGGTCCTCGAGGGGAAAAACATTCAGTACTTC,CASSWASVLEGKNIQYF
many,TRBD1,TRBV20-1,TRBJ2-5,16,TGCAGTGCTAGAGGAGGGGCAGACAGGGGAAGAGAGACCCAGTACTTC,CSARGGADRGRETQYF
many,.,TRBV15,TRBJ1-1,12,TGTGCCACCAGCAGACTGGGGGGGGATCTTTTCTTT,CATSRLGGDLFF
few,TRBD2,TRBV20-1,TRBJ2-1,14,TGCAGTGCTAGAGCCCTAGCGGGAGCGGGTGAGCAGTTCTTC,CSARALAGAGEQFF
.,.,TRBV2,TRBJ2-3,15,TGTGCCAGCTCGCGGGACAGACAAAGCACAGATACGCAGTATTTT,CASSRDRQSTDTQYF
few,.,TRBV20-1,TRBJ2-5,16,TGCAGTGCCACCCCTGGGGGGAGCAATCGGAAAGAGACCCAGTACTTC,CSATPGGSNRKETQYF
many,.,TRBV4-3,TRBJ2-5,13,TGCGCCAGCAGCCAAAACTTAGTGGAGACCCAGTACTTC,CASSQNLVETQYF
.,.,TRBV3-1,TRBJ2-1,15,TGTGCCAGCAGCCAAAGCCTAGGGAGTTACAATGAGCAGTTCTTC,CASSQSLGSYNEQFF
.,.,TRBV6-2/TRBV6-3,TRBJ2-7,13,TGTGCCAGCAGTTACCAGGGAAACTACGAGCAGTACTTC,CASSYQGNYEQYF
.,.,TRBV12-3/TRBV12-4,TRBJ1-2,15,TGTGCCAGCATCTTGGGAGGGAAAGGGGGATATGGCTACACCTTC,CASILGGKGGYGYTF
few,.,TRBV10-3,TRBJ2-6,12,TGTGCCATCAGGGAGGGGGCCAACGTCCTGACTTTC,CAIREGANVLTF
.,TRBD1,TRBV7-9,TRBJ1-2,15,TGTGCCAGCAGCGTACCGGGACAGTCCCACTATGGCTACACCTTC,CASSVPGQSHYGYTF
.,TRBD2,TRBV2,TRBJ2-2,14,TGTGCCAGCAGTGAAAGCGGGAGGGGCAGGGAGCCGTTTTTT,CASSESGRGREPFF
.,TRBD1,TRBV10-3,TRBJ1-5,15,TGTGCCATCAGTACCGGGACAGGGGGGAATCAGCCCCAGCATTTT,CAISTGTGGNQPQHF
.,.,TRBV20-1,TRBJ1-1,15,TGCAGTGCTAGAGATGCCCCCCAGTTATCCACTGAAGCTTTCTTT,CSARDAPQLSTEAFF
many,TRBD1,TRBV10-3,TRBJ1-6,13,TGTGCCACCGGACGGGACAGAGATTCACCCCTCCACTTT,CATGRDRDSPLHF
.,.,TRBV6-5,TRBJ1-5,14,TGTGCCAGCAGTTACTTAAGAGGTGATCAGCCCCAGCATTTT,CASSYLRGDQPQHF
.,.,TRBV10-3,TRBJ2-3,14,TGTGCCATCAGTCCCGCCAGCCACACAGATACGCAGTATTTT,CAISPASHTDTQYF
.,.,TRBV9,TRBJ1-6,14,TGTGCCAGCAGCGTAGGTGGTCGCGATTCACCCCTCCACTTT,CASSVGGRDSPLHF
.,.,TRBV4-1,TRBJ2-3,15,TGCGCCAGCAGCCAAGATGCAGCGCCGCCGGATACGCAGTATTTT,CASSQDAAPPDTQYF
few,.,TRBV10-3,TRBJ1-1,12,TGTGCCATCAAGTCTCAGGGAGCTGAAGCTTTCTTT,CAIKSQGAEAFF
many,TRBD1,TRBV12-3/TRBV12-4,TRBJ1-1,16,TGTGCCAGCAGTTTATCCCTGACAGGGGGTACCTACGAAGCTTTCTTT,CASSLSLTGGTYEAFF
.,.,TRBV4-2,TRBJ2-4,15,TGTGCCAGCAGCCAAGAAATTCCGGGACCAAACATTCAGTACTTC,CASSQEIPGPNIQYF
many,TRBD2,TRBV29-1,TRBJ2-2,16,TGCAGCGTTGCAGGGCTAGCGGGAGCGAACACCGGGGAGCTGTTTTTT,CSVAGLAGANTGELFF
.,.,TRBV12-3/TRBV12-4,TRBJ2-1,16,TGTGCCAGCAGCCAAAAATACAAGGGACCCTACAATGAGCAGTTCTTC,CASSQKYKGPYNEQFF
many,.,TRBV12-3/TRBV12-4,TRBJ2-7,15,TGTGCCAGCAGCCCCGGCTCGGGGGGCTACGGGGAGCAGTACTTC,CASSPGSGGYGEQYF
.,.,TRBV7-9,TRBJ2-3,12,TGTGCCAGCAGCGCCCAGGGGGATACGCAGTATTTT,CASSAQGDTQYF
.,TRBD2,TRBV15,TRBJ2-1,17,TGTGCCACCAGCAGAGATGGGCTAGCGGGAGTGGCGAATGAGCAGTTCTTC,CATSRDGLAGVANEQFF